This T cell receptor (beta chain) was recorded in a study of vaccination and CD4 T cells after COVID-19. Study-level information: The convalescents comprised six males and four females, two of them Hispanic.

Germline lookup yields CDR1 LNHDA and CDR2 SQIVND (reference sequence). Trimming cost V 11 bases and J 6 bases, with 17 bases left between them. The CDR3 has 13 residues. Treatment indicated: roughly 10-day PBMC culture with coronavirus spike peptide pools or control peptides (ViraFEST assay). Positive SARS-CoV-2 PCR tests in convalescent patients dated from March to December 2020, pre-Alpha, Beta and Delta. After roughly ten days of culture, CD4+ T cells were negatively selected. Researchers used the Oncomine TCR Beta short-read assay to sequence DNA from cultured CD4+ T cells. Each CDR3 protein gets one entry after TCRdb re-called the PCR reads with MiXCR. The sample lists some 18,000 distinct CDR3 sequences; about 60% were seen once. Concerning this clonotype: What it binds is unknown.

The genes are TRBV19 and TRBJ1-5, with D perhaps TRBD1 (6 bases). The sequences come from CD4+ T cells from blood, cultured in vitro, collected after SARS-CoV-2 vaccination. The receptor's source is a human donor who had recovered from COVID-19. CDR3 coding DNA: TGTGCCGTCGGTCTGGGGGGCGGTCAGCCCCAGCATTTT. It codes for CAVGLGGGQPQHF.